The subject of this entry is one T cell receptor beta chain. The antigen remains undetermined. Per the germline V gene, CDR1 is SGHDN and CDR2 is FVKESK. Trimming shortened V by 4 bases and J by 5 bases, and 17 bases separated the two germline ends. The CDR3 is made up of 15 amino acids. Here immunoSEQ multiplex PCR was the method, and the copy in TCRdb shows in-frame clones only, minus some. The sample consists of 110,000 to 150,000 clones, approximately 90% of them appearing once. The sample belongs to a study of T cell responses to AZD1222 COVID-19 vaccine. Findings and caveats of the study: White British donors predominated, females outnumbered males, and clonal diversity was possibly underestimated.

V usage is TRBV14 and J usage is TRBJ1-1, with a weak D call TRBD1 (5 bases). Specimen: peripheral blood, collected on day 0 of AZD1222 vaccination. The origin of this receptor is an adult in good health. CDR3 bases: TGTGCCAGCAGCCGCTGGCAGGGAGGGCTGACTGAAGCTTTCTTT. Residues: CASSRWQGGLTEAFF.